A selection of T cell receptor beta chains follows, all from one sample in a study of control samples from healthy donors and cancer patients. Some clones are missing from TCRdb's copy, which holds only in-frame ones; the method was immunoSEQ multiplex PCR. Among tens of thousands of clones listed, about 95% were seen once. Sequencing was performed on blood. The receptors originated from a man under 40 in good health. CDR3s include the opening cysteine and the closing phenylalanine or tryptophan. A D gene is named only where the DNA matches it firmly. A row's size may be missing; if present it is once, few, many or a size class.

TRBJ1-6 | TRBV11-2 | TRBD1 | . | CASSFGTGYSPLHF | TGTGCCAGCAGCTTCGGGACAGGGTACTCACCCCTCCACTTT
TRBJ2-1 | TRBV7-9 | . | . | CASSSVSHNEQFF | TGTGCCAGCAGCTCCGTCTCCCACAATGAGCAGTTCTTC
TRBJ2-1 | TRBV5-1 | . | once | CASSLSGRSSYNEQFF | TGCGCCAGCAGCCTTTCTGGGAGGAGCTCCTACAATGAGCAGTTCTTC
TRBJ1-4 | TRBV7-9 | TRBD1 | few | CASSQGQGNEKLFF | TGTGCCAGCAGCCAAGGACAGGGGAATGAAAAACTGTTTTTT
TRBJ1-2 | TRBV30 | . | . | CAWSVNRANTF | TGTGCCTGGAGTGTAAACAGGGCAAACACCTTC
TRBJ2-1 | TRBV6-2/TRBV6-3 | TRBD2 | . | CASSLGTSSNEQFF | TGTGCCAGCAGCCTCGGGACTAGCTCCAATGAGCAGTTCTTC
TRBJ1-1 | TRBV7-3 | . | . | CASSLEGLATEAFF | TGTGCCAGCAGCTTAGAAGGGTTGGCCACTGAAGCTTTCTTT
TRBJ2-7 | TRBV18 | . | . | CASSPPAASYEQYF | TGTGCCAGCTCACCACCGGCAGCTAGCTACGAGCAGTACTTC
TRBJ2-5 | TRBV4-3 | TRBD2 | . | CASSLSGGAGETQYF | TGCGCCAGCAGCCTTAGCGGGGGGGCAGGAGAGACCCAGTACTTC
TRBJ2-3 | TRBV29-1 | . | . | CSVVYSIVDTQYF | TGCAGCGTTGTATACAGTATAGTGGATACGCAGTATTTT
TRBJ1-5 | TRBV24-1 | TRBD1 | . | CATSETGVDQPQHF | TGTGCCACCAGTGAAACAGGGGTCGATCAGCCCCAGCATTTT
TRBJ1-5 | TRBV6-2/TRBV6-3 | . | . | CASSLGRPKPQHF | TGTGCCAGCAGCCTCGGGCGCCCTAAACCCCAGCATTTT
TRBJ2-1 | TRBV19 | . | . | CASTFDSYNEQFF | TGTGCCAGTACTTTCGACTCCTACAATGAGCAGTTCTTC
TRBJ1-5 | TRBV28 | . | . | CASANGINQPQHF | TGTGCCAGCGCGAATGGGATCAATCAGCCCCAGCATTTT
TRBJ1-5 | TRBV4-2 | . | . | CASSPVGQPQHF | TGTGCCAGCAGCCCGGTGGGTCAGCCCCAGCATTTT
TRBJ2-4 | TRBV29-1 | TRBD2 | once | CSVLGTSGAKNIQYF | TGCAGCGTCCTCGGGACTAGCGGAGCCAAAAACATTCAGTACTTC
TRBJ1-1 | TRBV5-1 | . | . | CASSLAPAGGNTEAFF | TGCGCCAGCAGCTTGGCCCCGGCGGGGGGGAACACTGAAGCTTTCTTT
TRBJ2-3 | TRBV9 | . | . | CASSVEPKPDTQYF | TGTGCCAGCAGCGTAGAACCGAAGCCGGATACGCAGTATTTT
TRBJ2-1 | TRBV19 | TRBD2 | . | CASSKTSGSNEQFF | TGTGCCAGTAGTAAGACTAGCGGGAGCAATGAGCAGTTCTTC
TRBJ1-2 | TRBV7-2 | TRBD1 | . | CASSPGTVSYGYTF | TGTGCCAGCAGCCCGGGGACAGTGTCCTATGGCTACACCTTC
TRBJ1-6 | TRBV4-1 | TRBD1 | once | CASSHRPGQGPQGSYVSPLHF | TGCGCCAGCAGCCACCGACCGGGACAGGGGCCGCAAGGGTCTTATGTCTCACCCCTCCACTTT
TRBJ1-5 | TRBV6-1 | . | . | CASSEVGRPYSNQPQHF | TGTGCCAGCAGTGAAGTGGGGAGGCCTTATAGCAATCAGCCCCAGCATTTT
TRBJ1-1 | TRBV7-3 | . | . | CASSVGVRTEAFF | TGTGCCAGCAGCGTAGGGGTGAGGACTGAAGCTTTCTTT
TRBJ2-5 | TRBV4-2 | . | . | CASSQDMGGQETQYF | TGTGCCAGCAGCCAAGATATGGGGGGCCAAGAGACCCAGTACTTC
TRBJ1-5 | TRBV6-6 | TRBD1 | . | CASSRTGTGSNQPQHF | TGTGCCAGCAGCCGGACCGGGACAGGGTCCAATCAGCCCCAGCATTTT
TRBJ2-1 | TRBV27 | TRBD2 | . | CASRVSGSSYNEQFF | TGTGCCAGCAGAGTGAGCGGGAGCTCCTACAATGAGCAGTTCTTC
TRBJ2-1 | TRBV12-3/TRBV12-4 | . | few | CASSFRAGNEQFF | TGTGCCAGCAGTTTCCGGGCGGGCAATGAGCAGTTCTTC
TRBJ2-7 | TRBV11-3 | TRBD1 | . | CASSPRTGPGEQYF | TGTGCCAGCAGCCCGCGGACAGGCCCCGGGGAGCAGTACTTC
TRBJ2-2 | TRBV2 | . | . | CASSVKGLGTGELFF | TGTGCCAGCAGTGTGAAGGGCTTAGGCACCGGGGAGCTGTTTTTT
TRBJ2-3 | TRBV5-4 | . | . | CASRPAAGLSTDTQYF | TGTGCCAGCAGGCCAGCGGCGGGCCTTAGCACAGATACGCAGTATTTT
TRBJ1-2 | TRBV28 | TRBD1 | . | CASSRIRDSVNYGYTF | TGTGCCAGCAGCCGAATCCGGGACAGCGTTAACTATGGCTACACCTTC
TRBJ1-2 | TRBV18 | TRBD1 | once | CASSPGTVYGYTF | TGTGCCAGCTCACCAGGGACAGTCTATGGCTACACCTTC
TRBJ1-5 | TRBV4-1 | TRBD1 | . | CASSQDQGAQPQHF | TGCGCCAGCAGCCAAGACCAGGGGGCCCAGCCCCAGCATTTT
TRBJ1-2 | TRBV7-9 | . | . | CASSLAAPNYGYTF | TGTGCCAGCAGCTTAGCAGCACCTAACTATGGCTACACCTTC
TRBJ2-7 | TRBV6-9 | TRBD1 | . | CASSYSDRGPYEQYF | TGTGCCAGCAGTTATTCGGACAGGGGACCCTACGAGCAGTACTTC
TRBJ2-4 | TRBV6-1 | . | . | CASSEVPLAKNIQYF | TGTGCCAGCAGTGAAGTACCCTTAGCCAAAAACATTCAGTACTTC
TRBJ2-5 | TRBV7-2 | TRBD2 | . | CASSISGGALETQYF | TGTGCCAGCAGCATTAGCGGGGGGGCGTTGGAGACCCAGTACTTC